Sequencing of this TCR beta chain was carried out in a study of T-cell memory formation after mild COVID-19. Study overall: Largely, the TCR clusters proved donor specific.

5'RACE with constant-segment primers yielded barcoded, UMI-tagged TCR alpha and TCR beta cDNA libraries. TCRdb recomputed calls from the 5' RACE reads with MiXCR, one row per CDR3 protein. The sample lists 350,000 to 400,000 distinct CDR3 sequences, about 21% seen once, with around 13% in the top ten. This clonotype was picked up a small number of times. Sequenced material: PBMCs or a T cell subset sorted from them (not recorded which). This clonotype originated in an adult woman who had mild COVID-19 (a few samples of this study predate the infection). Cell type and time point are not known.

CDR3 nucleotide sequence: TGTGCCACCAGCAGAGGCGGGACATCCGGATTCGGGCAGTACTTC. It translates to CATSRGGTSGFGQYF. The chain has TRBV15 and TRBJ2-7, with D perhaps given as TRBD1 or TRBD2 (6 bases each). The germline gives CDR1 LNHNV, CDR2 YYDKDF (reference sequence). V dropped 1 base and J dropped 9 bases, with 19 bases sitting between them. The CDR3 loop spans 15 amino acids.